One T cell receptor (beta chain) is described in this entry. Its antigen is still unknown. The data belong to a study of post-analysis software for immune sequencing data. TCR beta libraries were prepared from cDNA with unique molecular identifiers. TCRdb reprocessed the PCR reads with MiXCR, giving one entry per CDR3 protein. The sample lists hundreds of thousands of distinct CDR3 sequences; around 44% were seen once. Overall study findings and caveats: Relative to controls, patients had five TRBV segments at higher frequency, with TRBV5-6, TRBV5-1 and TRBV20-1 among these. Samples sharing a preparation batch grouped tightly together when assessed by F measure.

CDR3 length: 14 amino acids. From germline, CDR1 is ENHRY and CDR2 SYGVKD. Trimming removed 3 bases from V and 2 bases from J, with 10 bases in between. The clonotype comes from a girl aged 10 to 17 with multiple sclerosis. The genes are TRBV10-3 and TRBJ1-2; no clear D gene. Input material: blood. The CDR3 nucleotides read TGTGCCATCAGTGACAGCACAAGAAACTATGGCTACACCTTC. This codes for CAISDSTRNYGYTF.